This T cell receptor beta chain was sequenced during a study of blood T cell repertoires in COVID-19. Across the study: Acute and convalescent COVID-19 samples came from the United States, Italy and Spain.

V lost 2 bases, J lost 6 bases, and 10 bases lay in between. Germline CDR1 and CDR2: SGHDN and FVKESK. CDR3 size: 13 residues. Patients from Seattle were sampled longitudinally, starting during active infection. Authors' analysis steps: Amplification of reference gene primers provided the estimated nucleated cell counts. Using immunoSEQ multiplex PCR, the repertoire was profiled, and TCRdb retains in-frame clones only, with some absent. Clonal size and the V and J genes are those of that table, whereas D and trimming came from the DNA. The sample lists around 200,000 clones; 80% to 90% were seen once.

The J gene is TRBJ1-2, the V gene TRBV14; maybe TRBD1 (5 bases). Sequenced: peripheral blood. The receptor's source is a woman between 65 and 79 years old with COVID-19, enrolled during active disease. CDR3: CASSQSRVHGYTF. CDR3 in DNA: TGTGCCAGCAGCCAATCCAGGGTCCATGGCTACACCTTC.